The rows below give T cell receptor beta chains drawn from one sample of a study of shared clonotypes between healthy human individuals. Here immunoSEQ multiplex PCR was the method, and the copy in TCRdb shows in-frame clones only, minus some. This table holds 1,100,000 or so clones, roughly 74% found once. Source material: memory CD4+ T cells from PBMCs. Receptors originate from a young man in good health. Some clones in this sample may be carry-over from other donors' samples. CDR3s include the opening cysteine and the closing phenylalanine or tryptophan. The order of the fields is clone size, D gene, J gene, V gene, CDR3 protein, CDR3 DNA. A D gene is named only where the DNA matches it firmly. Clone size, where shown, is once, few, many, or a class for clones that have expanded.

abundance: NA
d_gene: NA
j_gene: TRBJ2-3
v_gene: TRBV28
CDR3aa: CASGYRAPDTQYF
CDR3nt: TGTGCCAGCGGATACAGGGCCCCCGATACGCAGTATTTT

abundance: NA
d_gene: NA
j_gene: TRBJ2-6
v_gene: TRBV18
CDR3aa: CASSPPPRGANVLTF
CDR3nt: TGTGCCAGCTCACCCCCGCCAAGGGGGGCCAACGTCCTGACTTTC

abundance: NA
d_gene: TRBD1
j_gene: TRBJ2-1
v_gene: TRBV2
CDR3aa: CASSRQGSHNEQFF
CDR3nt: TGTGCCAGCAGCCGACAGGGGTCCCACAATGAGCAGTTCTTC

abundance: NA
d_gene: NA
j_gene: TRBJ2-5
v_gene: TRBV2
CDR3aa: CASSRPGTQYF
CDR3nt: TGTGCCAGCAGCCGGCCCGGGACCCAGTACTTC

abundance: NA
d_gene: NA
j_gene: TRBJ1-3
v_gene: TRBV5-1
CDR3aa: CASSLDRPSSGNTIYF
CDR3nt: TGCGCCAGCAGCTTGGACAGGCCGAGCTCTGGAAACACCATATATTTT

abundance: NA
d_gene: NA
j_gene: TRBJ2-3
v_gene: TRBV27
CDR3aa: CASSLNPTRDPPDTQYF
CDR3nt: TGTGCCAGCAGTTTGAACCCGACCCGTGATCCGCCAGATACGCAGTATTTT

abundance: NA
d_gene: TRBD2
j_gene: TRBJ2-5
v_gene: TRBV5-1
CDR3aa: CASSLFAGGQAETQYF
CDR3nt: TGCGCCAGCAGCTTGTTTGCGGGAGGCCAAGCGGAGACCCAGTACTTC

abundance: NA
d_gene: NA
j_gene: TRBJ1-3
v_gene: TRBV7-9
CDR3aa: CASSPVGGALSGNTIYF
CDR3nt: TGTGCCAGCAGCCCCGTGGGGGGGGCTCTCTCTGGAAACACCATATATTTT

abundance: NA
d_gene: NA
j_gene: TRBJ1-4
v_gene: TRBV28
CDR3aa: CASSPLGSATNEKLFF
CDR3nt: TGTGCCAGCAGCCCCCTGGGGTCGGCAACTAATGAAAAACTGTTTTTT

abundance: NA
d_gene: TRBD1
j_gene: TRBJ1-2
v_gene: TRBV7-3
CDR3aa: CASSLGTDLTYTF
CDR3nt: TGTGCCAGCAGCTTAGGGACAGATCTAACCTACACCTTC

abundance: NA
d_gene: TRBD2
j_gene: TRBJ2-7
v_gene: TRBV7-2
CDR3aa: CASSLPGTRGEQYF
CDR3nt: TGTGCCAGCAGCTTACCCGGGACTAGGGGCGAGCAGTACTTC

abundance: once
d_gene: NA
j_gene: TRBJ2-3
v_gene: TRBV18
CDR3aa: CASSPLLGTDTQYF
CDR3nt: TGTGCCAGCTCACCACTATTGGGGACAGATACGCAGTATTTT

abundance: NA
d_gene: TRBD1
j_gene: TRBJ2-2
v_gene: TRBV11-2
CDR3aa: CASSGSTGVGELFF
CDR3nt: TGTGCCAGCAGCGGATCGACAGGGGTCGGGGAGCTGTTTTTT

abundance: NA
d_gene: TRBD1
j_gene: TRBJ2-3
v_gene: TRBV6-1
CDR3aa: CASRDRFSSTDTQYF
CDR3nt: TGTGCCAGCCGGGACAGGTTTTCTAGCACAGATACGCAGTATTTT

abundance: NA
d_gene: NA
j_gene: TRBJ2-6
v_gene: TRBV7-8
CDR3aa: CASSLAGANVLTF
CDR3nt: TGTGCCAGCAGCTTAGCTGGGGCCAACGTCCTGACTTTC

abundance: once
d_gene: NA
j_gene: TRBJ1-5
v_gene: TRBV28
CDR3aa: CASRTTGTNQPQHF
CDR3nt: TGTGCCAGCAGGACTACAGGTACCAATCAGCCCCAGCATTTT

abundance: NA
d_gene: TRBD2
j_gene: TRBJ2-5
v_gene: TRBV6-6
CDR3aa: CASRTKTSGTWTQYF
CDR3nt: TGTGCCAGCAGGACTAAGACTAGCGGTACCTGGACCCAGTACTTC

abundance: NA
d_gene: NA
j_gene: TRBJ2-7
v_gene: TRBV7-2
CDR3aa: CASSFPLAHEQYF
CDR3nt: TGTGCCAGCAGCTTCCCCTTAGCGCACGAGCAGTACTTC

abundance: NA
d_gene: NA
j_gene: TRBJ2-7
v_gene: TRBV15
CDR3aa: CATSLRRTYEQYF
CDR3nt: TGTGCCACCAGCCTCCGGCGGACTTACGAGCAGTACTTC

abundance: NA
d_gene: TRBD2
j_gene: TRBJ2-7
v_gene: TRBV9
CDR3aa: CASSVGFGTSGYEQYF
CDR3nt: TGTGCCAGCAGCGTAGGTTTCGGGACTAGCGGCTACGAGCAGTACTTC

abundance: NA
d_gene: NA
j_gene: TRBJ2-7
v_gene: TRBV28
CDR3aa: CASSLRGTLSYEQYF
CDR3nt: TGTGCCAGCAGTTTAAGGGGGACGTTATCCTACGAGCAGTACTTC

abundance: NA
d_gene: NA
j_gene: TRBJ1-4
v_gene: TRBV2
CDR3aa: CASRPFGGINEKLFF
CDR3nt: TGTGCCAGCAGGCCCTTTGGAGGAATTAATGAAAAACTGTTTTTT

abundance: NA
d_gene: TRBD1
j_gene: TRBJ1-2
v_gene: TRBV18
CDR3aa: CASSPGTGGLGYGYTF
CDR3nt: TGTGCCAGCTCACCCGGGACAGGGGGCCTTGGCTATGGCTACACCTTC

abundance: NA
d_gene: NA
j_gene: TRBJ1-2
v_gene: TRBV4-1
CDR3aa: CASSQAQAYGYTF
CDR3nt: TGCGCCAGCAGCCAAGCCCAGGCGTATGGCTACACCTTC

abundance: once
d_gene: NA
j_gene: TRBJ2-1
v_gene: TRBV7-2
CDR3aa: CASSPRGRDSYNEQFF
CDR3nt: TGTGCCAGCAGCCCTAGAGGGAGAGATTCCTACAATGAGCAGTTCTTC

abundance: NA
d_gene: NA
j_gene: TRBJ2-5
v_gene: TRBV5-1
CDR3aa: CASSFGVQEETQYF
CDR3nt: TGCGCCAGCAGCTTTGGGGTCCAGGAGGAGACCCAGTACTTC

abundance: NA
d_gene: NA
j_gene: TRBJ2-2
v_gene: TRBV6-5
CDR3aa: CASKGANTGELFF
CDR3nt: TGTGCCAGCAAGGGGGCGAACACCGGGGAGCTGTTTTTT

abundance: NA
d_gene: NA
j_gene: TRBJ2-3
v_gene: TRBV7-9
CDR3aa: CASSLARLADTQYF
CDR3nt: TGTGCCAGCAGCTTAGCTAGACTAGCAGATACGCAGTATTTT

abundance: NA
d_gene: TRBD2
j_gene: TRBJ2-1
v_gene: TRBV5-1
CDR3aa: CASSYGLALSYNEQFF
CDR3nt: TGCGCCAGCAGTTATGGACTAGCATTGTCCTACAATGAGCAGTTCTTC

abundance: NA
d_gene: NA
j_gene: TRBJ2-1
v_gene: TRBV19
CDR3aa: CASSITGPYNEQFF
CDR3nt: TGTGCCAGTAGTATTACTGGGCCTTACAATGAGCAGTTCTTC

abundance: NA
d_gene: TRBD1
j_gene: TRBJ1-1
v_gene: TRBV2
CDR3aa: CASSDGTGGGKAFF
CDR3nt: TGTGCCAGCAGTGACGGGACAGGGGGCGGGAAAGCTTTCTTT

abundance: NA
d_gene: NA
j_gene: TRBJ2-5
v_gene: TRBV30
CDR3aa: CAWSVRSSWGETQYF
CDR3nt: TGTGCCTGGAGTGTAAGGTCCTCCTGGGGGGAGACCCAGTACTTC

abundance: many
d_gene: TRBD2
j_gene: TRBJ2-5
v_gene: TRBV2
CDR3aa: CASSGGLVQETQYF
CDR3nt: TGTGCCAGCAGTGGGGGACTAGTACAAGAGACCCAGTACTTC

abundance: many
d_gene: NA
j_gene: TRBJ1-1
v_gene: TRBV6-6
CDR3aa: CASTAPGGSGTEAFF
CDR3nt: TGTGCCAGCACCGCCCCCGGAGGAAGTGGCACTGAAGCTTTCTTT

abundance: NA
d_gene: NA
j_gene: TRBJ2-4
v_gene: TRBV2
CDR3aa: CASSEVQGTNIQYF
CDR3nt: TGTGCCAGCAGTGAGGTTCAGGGAACAAACATTCAGTACTTC

abundance: NA
d_gene: NA
j_gene: TRBJ2-7
v_gene: TRBV5-6
CDR3aa: CASSLGRKTYEQYF
CDR3nt: TGTGCCAGCAGCTTGGGACGGAAGACCTACGAGCAGTACTTC

abundance: NA
d_gene: NA
j_gene: TRBJ2-1
v_gene: TRBV7-2
CDR3aa: CASSLLGGGTYSYNEQFF
CDR3nt: TGTGCCAGCAGCCTTTTAGGAGGAGGGACCTACTCCTACAATGAGCAGTTCTTC

abundance: NA
d_gene: TRBD1
j_gene: TRBJ2-5
v_gene: TRBV4-1
CDR3aa: CASSQPSLRSRSRDRTQETQYF
CDR3nt: TGCGCCAGCAGCCAACCTTCTCTTCGCAGTAGATCCCGGGACAGAACACAAGAGACCCAGTACTTC

abundance: NA
d_gene: TRBD2
j_gene: TRBJ2-3
v_gene: TRBV9
CDR3aa: CASSAPDGGSRSDTQYF
CDR3nt: TGTGCCAGCAGCGCCCCCGACGGCGGGAGTAGGTCAGATACGCAGTATTTT

abundance: many
d_gene: NA
j_gene: TRBJ2-7
v_gene: TRBV19
CDR3aa: CASSKGIKGEQYF
CDR3nt: TGTGCCAGTAGTAAGGGGATTAAGGGCGAGCAGTACTTC